This TCR beta chain was sequenced in a study of cytomegalovirus exposure and HLA in healthy donors. Study results and limitations: Under in vitro conditions, a few CMV-associated chains were confirmed as specific for CMV antigens. A subsequent analysis found that TCR clusters from the first cohort also tended to co-occur in the approximately 120 validation repertoires, with roughly 95% of cluster scores above 0.

Data came from immunoSEQ multiplex PCR; TCRdb stores just in-frame clones and leaves some out. The sample holds about 160,000 clones, around 85% seen once. Of note for this clone: What it recognizes is unknown.

Material: PBMCs. This clonotype was sampled from a young man in good health and CMV-seropositive.

CDR3 nucleotides: TGTGCCAGTAATGGAGGGAGGGACTCCTACAATGAGCAGTTCTTC. It translates to CASNGGRDSYNEQFF. The V call is TRBV19, the J call TRBJ2-1, with 7 positions matching TRBD2. CDR1 and CDR2 from the germline V gene are LNHDA and SQIVND (reference sequence). The CDR3 has 15 amino acids. Trimming took 7 bases from V and 0 from J; bases not matched to a gene: 6. The entire variable domain, with the rest obtained from reference TRBV19 and TRBJ2-1, is as follows: DGGITQSPKYLFRKEGQNVTLSCEQNLNHDAMYWYRQDPGQGLRLIYYSQIVNDFQKGDIAEGYSVSREKKESFPLTVTSAQKNPTAFYLCASNGGRDSYNEQFFGPGTRLTVL.